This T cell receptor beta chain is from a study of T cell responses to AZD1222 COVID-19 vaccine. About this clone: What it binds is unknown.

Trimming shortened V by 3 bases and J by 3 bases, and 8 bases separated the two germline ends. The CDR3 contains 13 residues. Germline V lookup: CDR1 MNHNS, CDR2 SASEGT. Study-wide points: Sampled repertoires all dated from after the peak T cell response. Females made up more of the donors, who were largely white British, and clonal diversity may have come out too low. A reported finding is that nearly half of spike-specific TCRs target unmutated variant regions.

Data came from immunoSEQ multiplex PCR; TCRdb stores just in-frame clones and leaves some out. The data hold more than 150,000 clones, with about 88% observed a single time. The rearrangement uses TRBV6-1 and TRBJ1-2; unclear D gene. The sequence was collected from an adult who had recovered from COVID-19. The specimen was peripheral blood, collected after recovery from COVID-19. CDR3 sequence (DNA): TGTGCCAGCAGTGATTTCACGGACTATGGCTACACCTTC. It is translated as CASSDFTDYGYTF.